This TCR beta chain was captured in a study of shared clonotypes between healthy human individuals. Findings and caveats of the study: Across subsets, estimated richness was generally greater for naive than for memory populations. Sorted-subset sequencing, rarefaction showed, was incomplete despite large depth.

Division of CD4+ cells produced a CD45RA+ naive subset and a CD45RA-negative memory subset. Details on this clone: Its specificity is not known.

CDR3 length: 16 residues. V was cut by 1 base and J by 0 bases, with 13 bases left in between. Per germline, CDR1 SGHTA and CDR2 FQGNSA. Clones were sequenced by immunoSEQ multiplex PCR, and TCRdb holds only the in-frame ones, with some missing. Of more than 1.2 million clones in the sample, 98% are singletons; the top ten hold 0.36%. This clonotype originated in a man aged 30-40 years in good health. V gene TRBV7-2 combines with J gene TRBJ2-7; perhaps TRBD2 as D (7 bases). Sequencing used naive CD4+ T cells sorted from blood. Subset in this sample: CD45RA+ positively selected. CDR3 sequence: CASSLVGGAVSYEQYF. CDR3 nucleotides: TGTGCCAGCAGCTTAGTTGGGGGGGCGGTCTCCTACGAGCAGTACTTC.